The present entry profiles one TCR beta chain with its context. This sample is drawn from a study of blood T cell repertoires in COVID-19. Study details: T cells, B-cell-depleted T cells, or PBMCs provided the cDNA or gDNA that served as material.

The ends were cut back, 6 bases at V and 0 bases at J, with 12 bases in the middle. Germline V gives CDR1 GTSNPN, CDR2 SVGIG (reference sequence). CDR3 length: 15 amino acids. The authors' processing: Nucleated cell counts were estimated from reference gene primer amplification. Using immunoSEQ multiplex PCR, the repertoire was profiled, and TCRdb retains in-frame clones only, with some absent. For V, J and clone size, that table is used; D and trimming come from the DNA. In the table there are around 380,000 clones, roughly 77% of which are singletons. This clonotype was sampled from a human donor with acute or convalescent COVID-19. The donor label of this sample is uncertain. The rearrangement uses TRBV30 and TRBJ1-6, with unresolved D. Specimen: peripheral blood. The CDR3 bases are TGTGCCTGTGTGACACAGCACTCCTATAATTCACCCCTCCACTTT. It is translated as CACVTQHSYNSPLHF.